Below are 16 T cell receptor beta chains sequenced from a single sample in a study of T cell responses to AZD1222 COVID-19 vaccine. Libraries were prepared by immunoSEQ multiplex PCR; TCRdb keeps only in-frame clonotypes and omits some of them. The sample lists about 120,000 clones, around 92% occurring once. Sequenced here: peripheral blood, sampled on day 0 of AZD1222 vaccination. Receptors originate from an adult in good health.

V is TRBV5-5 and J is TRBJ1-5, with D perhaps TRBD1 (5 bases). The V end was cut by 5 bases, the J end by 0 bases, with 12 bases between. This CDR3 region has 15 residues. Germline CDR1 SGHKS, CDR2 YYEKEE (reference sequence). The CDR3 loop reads CASRPRDLSNQPQHF. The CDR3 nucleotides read TGTGCCAGCAGACCCAGGGACCTTAGCAATCAGCCCCAGCATTTT.

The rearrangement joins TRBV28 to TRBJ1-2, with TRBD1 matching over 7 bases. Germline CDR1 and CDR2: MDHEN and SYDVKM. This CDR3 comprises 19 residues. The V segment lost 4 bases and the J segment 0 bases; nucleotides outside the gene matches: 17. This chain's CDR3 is CASSSSRAHRDSPNYGYTF. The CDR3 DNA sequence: TGTGCCAGCAGTTCTAGTAGGGCCCACCGGGACAGCCCTAACTATGGCTACACCTTC.

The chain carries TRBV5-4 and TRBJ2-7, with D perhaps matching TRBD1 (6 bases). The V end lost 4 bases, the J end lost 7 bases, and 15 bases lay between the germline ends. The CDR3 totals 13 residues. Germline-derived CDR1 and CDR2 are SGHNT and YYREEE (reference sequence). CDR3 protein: CASSRDTDGEQYF. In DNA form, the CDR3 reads TGTGCCAGCAGCCGGGACACTGACGGAGAGCAGTACTTC.

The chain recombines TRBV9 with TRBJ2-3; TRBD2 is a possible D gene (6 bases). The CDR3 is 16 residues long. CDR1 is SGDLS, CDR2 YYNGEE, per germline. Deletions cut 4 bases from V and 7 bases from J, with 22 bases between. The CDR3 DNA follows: TGTGCCAGCAGCCCCCGAGGGACTCCCAATTCTAATACGCAGTATTTT. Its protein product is CASSPRGTPNSNTQYF.

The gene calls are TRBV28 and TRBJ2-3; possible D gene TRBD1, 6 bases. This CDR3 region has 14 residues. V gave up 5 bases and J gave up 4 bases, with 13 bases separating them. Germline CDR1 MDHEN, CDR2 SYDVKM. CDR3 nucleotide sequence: TGTGCCAGCAGTGGGACACGCGAGGCAGATACGCAGTATTTT. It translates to CASSGTREADTQYF.

The CDR3 is CASHRRWPQHF. For the CDR3, the DNA is TGTGCCAGCCACCGACGATGGCCCCAGCATTTT. The chain carries TRBV6-5 and TRBJ1-5; D is uncertain. V was clipped by 8 bases and J by 9 bases, with 11 bases between them. Germline CDR1 is MNHEY and CDR2 is SVGAGI. The CDR3 runs 11 residues.

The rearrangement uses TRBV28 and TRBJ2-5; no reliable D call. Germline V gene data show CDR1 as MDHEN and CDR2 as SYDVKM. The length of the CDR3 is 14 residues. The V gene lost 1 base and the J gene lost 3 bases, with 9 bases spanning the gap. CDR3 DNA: TGTGCCAGCAGTTTATTCGGCGGAAAAGAGACCCAGTACTTC. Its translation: CASSLFGGKETQYF.

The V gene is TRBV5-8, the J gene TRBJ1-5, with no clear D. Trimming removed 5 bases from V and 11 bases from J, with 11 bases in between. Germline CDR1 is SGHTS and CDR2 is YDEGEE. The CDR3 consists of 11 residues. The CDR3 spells CASSSLTTQHF. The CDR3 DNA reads TGTGCCAGCAGTTCATTGACAACCCAGCATTTT.

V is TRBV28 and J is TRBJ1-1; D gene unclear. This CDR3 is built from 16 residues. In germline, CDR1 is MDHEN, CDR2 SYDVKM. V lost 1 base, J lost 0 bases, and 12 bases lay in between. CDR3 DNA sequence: TGTGCCAGCAGTTTATACGGGGAACTATTGAACACTGAAGCTTTCTTT. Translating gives CASSLYGELLNTEAFF.

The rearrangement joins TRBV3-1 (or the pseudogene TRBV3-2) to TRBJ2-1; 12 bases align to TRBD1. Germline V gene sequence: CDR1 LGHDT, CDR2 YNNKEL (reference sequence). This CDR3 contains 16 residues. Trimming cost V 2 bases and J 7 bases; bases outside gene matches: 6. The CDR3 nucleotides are TGTGCCAGCAGCCAACTGGGACAGGGGGCTTGGAATGAGCAGTTCTTC. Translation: CASSQLGQGAWNEQFF.

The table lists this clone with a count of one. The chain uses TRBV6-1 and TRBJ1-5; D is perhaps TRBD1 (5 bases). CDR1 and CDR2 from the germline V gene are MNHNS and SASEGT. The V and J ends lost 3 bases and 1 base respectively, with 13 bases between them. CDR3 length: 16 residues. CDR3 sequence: CASSEPSGGSNQPQHF. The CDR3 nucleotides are TGTGCCAGCAGTGAGCCCTCGGGGGGAAGCAATCAGCCCCAGCATTTT.

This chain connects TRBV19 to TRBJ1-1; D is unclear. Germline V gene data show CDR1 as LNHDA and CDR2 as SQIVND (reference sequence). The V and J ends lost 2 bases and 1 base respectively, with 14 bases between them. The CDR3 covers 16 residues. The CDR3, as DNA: TGTGCCAGTAGTATACCACGAAAGATCGGGAACACTGAAGCTTTCTTT. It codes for CASSIPRKIGNTEAFF.

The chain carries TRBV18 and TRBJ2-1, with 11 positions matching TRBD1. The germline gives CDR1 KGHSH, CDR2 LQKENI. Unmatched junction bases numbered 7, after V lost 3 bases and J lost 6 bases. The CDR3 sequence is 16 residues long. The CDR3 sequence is CASSPTDRGRVNEQFF. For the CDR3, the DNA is TGTGCCAGCTCACCGACGGACAGGGGGCGCGTCAATGAGCAGTTCTTC. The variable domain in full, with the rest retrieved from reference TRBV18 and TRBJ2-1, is NAGVMQNPRHLVRRRGQEARLRCSPMKGHSHVYWYRQLPEEGLKFMVYLQKENIIDESGMPKERFSAEFPKEGPSILRIQQVVRGDSAAYFCASSPTDRGRVNEQFFGPGTRLTVL.

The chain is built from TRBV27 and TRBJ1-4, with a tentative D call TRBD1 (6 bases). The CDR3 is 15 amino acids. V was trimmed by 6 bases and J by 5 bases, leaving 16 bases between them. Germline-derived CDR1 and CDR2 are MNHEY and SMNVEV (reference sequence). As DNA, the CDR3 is TGTGCCAGCAGCCGGGGGGGCTTAGACAATGAAAAACTGTTTTTT. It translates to CASSRGGLDNEKLFF.

CDR3 in amino acids: CAISESTGGGNTEAFF. Written as DNA, the CDR3 is TGTGCCATCAGTGAGTCGACAGGTGGGGGGAACACTGAAGCTTTCTTT. The J gene is TRBJ1-1, the V gene TRBV10-3; TRBD1 might be the D (6 bases). This CDR3 spans 16 amino acids. V was clipped by 0 bases and J by 1 base, with 12 bases between them. CDR1 is ENHRY, CDR2 SYGVKD, per germline.

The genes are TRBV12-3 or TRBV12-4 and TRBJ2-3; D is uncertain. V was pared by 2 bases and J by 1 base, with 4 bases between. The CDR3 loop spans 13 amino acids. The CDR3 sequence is CASSLTRTDTQYF. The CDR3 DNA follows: TGTGCCAGCAGTTTAACTCGCACAGATACGCAGTATTTT.